This TCR beta chain was sequenced during a study of identical twins. The CDR3 loop spans 16 amino acids. CDR1 SGHVS and CDR2 FQNEAQ come from the germline V gene. With respect to this clonotype: A read error may produce the germline difference seen at one junction end.

TCRdb re-derived calls from the 5' RACE reads in MiXCR, one entry per CDR3 protein. This sample carries 1,800,000 or so distinct CDR3 sequences, 32% of them seen once, and the ten largest clones take about 0.25%. The genes are TRBV7-8 and TRBJ2-4; 9 nucleotides line up with TRBD2. The sample taken for sequencing was cord blood. This TCR derives from a newborn girl in good health. In DNA form, the CDR3 reads TGTGTCAGCAGCTTAGCTATTGCGGGAGGGCGGGACATTCAGTACTTC. Amino acids: CVSSLAIAGGRDIQYF.